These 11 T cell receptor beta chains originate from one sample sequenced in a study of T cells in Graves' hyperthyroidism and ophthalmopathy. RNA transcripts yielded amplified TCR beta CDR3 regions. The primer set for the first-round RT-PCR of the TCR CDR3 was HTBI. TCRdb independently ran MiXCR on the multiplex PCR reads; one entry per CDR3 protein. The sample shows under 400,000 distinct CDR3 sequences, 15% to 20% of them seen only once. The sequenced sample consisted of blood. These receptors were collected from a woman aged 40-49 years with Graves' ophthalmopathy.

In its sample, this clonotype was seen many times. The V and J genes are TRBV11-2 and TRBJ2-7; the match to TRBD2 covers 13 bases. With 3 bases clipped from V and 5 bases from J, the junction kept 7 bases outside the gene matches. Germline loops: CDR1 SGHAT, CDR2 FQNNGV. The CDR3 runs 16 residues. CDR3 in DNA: TGTGCCAGCAGCTTCAGACTAGCGGGAGGATTACACGAGCAGTACTTC. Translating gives CASSFRLAGGLHEQYF.

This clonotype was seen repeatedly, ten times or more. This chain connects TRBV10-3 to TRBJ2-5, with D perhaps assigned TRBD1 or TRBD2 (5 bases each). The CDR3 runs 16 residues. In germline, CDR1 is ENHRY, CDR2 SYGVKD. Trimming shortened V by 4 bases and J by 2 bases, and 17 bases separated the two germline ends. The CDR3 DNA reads TGTGCCATCAGTGGATACCCGGGGACGGTGCAAGAGACCCAGTACTTC. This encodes CAISGYPGTVQETQYF.

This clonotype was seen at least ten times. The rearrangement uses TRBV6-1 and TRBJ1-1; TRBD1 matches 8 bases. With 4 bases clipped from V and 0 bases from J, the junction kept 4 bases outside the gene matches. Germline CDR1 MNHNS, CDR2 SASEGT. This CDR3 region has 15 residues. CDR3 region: CASSAGGIMNTEAFF. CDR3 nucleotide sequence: TGTGCCAGCAGTGCAGGGGGCATCATGAACACTGAAGCTTTCTTT.

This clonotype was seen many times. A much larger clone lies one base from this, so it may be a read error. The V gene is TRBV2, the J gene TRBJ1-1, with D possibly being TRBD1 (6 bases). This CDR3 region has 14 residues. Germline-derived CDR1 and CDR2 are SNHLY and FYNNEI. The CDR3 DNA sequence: TGTGCCAGCATGAGGGACATTACGAACGCTGAAGCTTTCTTT. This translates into CASMRDITNAEAFF.

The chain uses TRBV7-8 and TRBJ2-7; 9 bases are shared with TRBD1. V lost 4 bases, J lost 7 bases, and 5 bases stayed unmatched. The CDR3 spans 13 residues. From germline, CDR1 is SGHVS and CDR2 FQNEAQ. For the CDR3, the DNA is TGTGCCAGCAGCTCGGGACAGGGAGGAGAGCAGTACTTC. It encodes CASSSGQGGEQYF.

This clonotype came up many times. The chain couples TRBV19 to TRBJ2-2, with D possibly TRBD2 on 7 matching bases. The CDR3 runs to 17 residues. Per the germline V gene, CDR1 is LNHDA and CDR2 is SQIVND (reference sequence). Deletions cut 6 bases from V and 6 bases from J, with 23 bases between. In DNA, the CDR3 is TGTGCCAGTAGCAAGGGGGTGCGGGAGTGGATTTCCGGGGAGCTGTTTTTT. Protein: CASSKGVREWISGELFF.

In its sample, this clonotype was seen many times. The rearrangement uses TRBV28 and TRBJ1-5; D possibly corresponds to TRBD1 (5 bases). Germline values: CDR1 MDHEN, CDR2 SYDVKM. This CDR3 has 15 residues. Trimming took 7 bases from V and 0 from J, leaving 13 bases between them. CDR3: CASTSRQNSNQPQHF. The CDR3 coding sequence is TGTGCCAGCACCTCCAGACAGAATAGCAATCAGCCCCAGCATTTT.

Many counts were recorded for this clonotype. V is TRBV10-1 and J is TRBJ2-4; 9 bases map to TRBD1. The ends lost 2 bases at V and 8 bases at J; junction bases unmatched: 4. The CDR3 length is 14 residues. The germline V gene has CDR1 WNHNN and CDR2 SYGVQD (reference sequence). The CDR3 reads CASSERTGVDIQYF. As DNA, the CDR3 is TGCGCCAGCAGTGAGAGGACAGGGGTGGACATTCAGTACTTC.

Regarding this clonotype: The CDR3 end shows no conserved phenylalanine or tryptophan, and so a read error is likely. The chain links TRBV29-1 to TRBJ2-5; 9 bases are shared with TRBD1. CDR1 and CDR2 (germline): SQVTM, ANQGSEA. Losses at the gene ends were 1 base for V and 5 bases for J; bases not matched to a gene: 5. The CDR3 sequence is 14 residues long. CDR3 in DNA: TGCAGCGTTGAAGGGACAGGGGTTAGGGAGACCCAGTACCTC. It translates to CSVEGTGVRETQYL.

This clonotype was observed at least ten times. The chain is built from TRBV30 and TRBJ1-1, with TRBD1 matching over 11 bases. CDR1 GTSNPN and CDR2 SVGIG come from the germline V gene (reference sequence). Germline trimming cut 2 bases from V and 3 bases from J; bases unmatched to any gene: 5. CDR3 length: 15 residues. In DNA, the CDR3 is TGTGCCTGGAGTCGAGGACAGGGGGCGGACACTGAAGCTTTCTTT. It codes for CAWSRGQGADTEAFF.

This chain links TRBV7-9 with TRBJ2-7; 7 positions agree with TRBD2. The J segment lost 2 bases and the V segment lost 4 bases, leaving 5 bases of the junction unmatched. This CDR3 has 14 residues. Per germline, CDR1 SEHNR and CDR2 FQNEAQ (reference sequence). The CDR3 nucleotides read TGTGCCAGCAGCTCTAGCGGCTTCCCCTACGAGCAGTACTTC. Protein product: CASSSSGFPYEQYF.